The following is a T cell receptor (beta chain) sequence with its context. Antigen specificity is unknown. These data are taken from a study of shared clonotypes between healthy human individuals. Study-wide background: Donor composition was a couple of women and a few men, aged 18 to 49.

Whole-study findings and limits: Represented diversity, genetic and exposure-history alike, was limited by few donors.

Terminally differentiated effector memory CD45RA+ cells were excluded by CCR7 positive selection of CD45RO-negative cells. The repertoire was sequenced with immunoSEQ multiplex PCR; TCRdb's copy has only in-frame clones and lacks some. Among around 610,000 clones listed, around 96% were seen once. CDR1 and CDR2 (germline): SGHDN, FVKESK. V shed 1 base and J shed 4 bases, with 12 bases lying between them. There are 15 residues in the CDR3. This clonotype originated in a woman aged 25-40 years in good health. Sequencing was carried out using naive CD8+ T cells sorted from blood. V gene TRBV14 combines with J gene TRBJ2-3, with D maybe TRBD2 (6 bases). As DNA, the CDR3 is TGTGCCAGCAGCCAAGTCGGGCTAGCGCCAGATACGCAGTATTTT. Translation: CASSQVGLAPDTQYF.